This TCR beta chain stems from a study of blood T cell repertoires in COVID-19. Study as a whole: Researchers got acute and convalescent COVID-19 samples from the United States, Italy and Spain. In each case, the material was cDNA or gDNA derived from T cells, B-cell-depleted T cells, or PBMCs.

CDR1 is LNHDA, CDR2 SQIVND, per germline (reference sequence). CDR3 length: 13 amino acids. V lost 4 bases and J 3 bases, leaving 9 bases between the germline ends. Authors' analysis steps: Reference gene primers were amplified, and this amplification served to estimate nucleated cell counts. Profiling relied on immunoSEQ multiplex PCR, and the TCRdb table lists in-frame clones only, not all of them. The DNA was the basis for D and trimming; V, J and clone size are from that table. The data show 180,000 or so clones, roughly 80% seen once. This clone was detected once. The source is a human donor with acute or convalescent COVID-19. The donor label of this sample is uncertain. This rearrangement joins TRBV19 to TRBJ1-1, with a tentative D call TRBD1 (5 bases). Sequenced sample: peripheral blood. The CDR3 DNA follows: TGTGCCAGTAGTACGGTAGGGGACACTGAAGCTTTCTTT. Its protein is CASSTVGDTEAFF.